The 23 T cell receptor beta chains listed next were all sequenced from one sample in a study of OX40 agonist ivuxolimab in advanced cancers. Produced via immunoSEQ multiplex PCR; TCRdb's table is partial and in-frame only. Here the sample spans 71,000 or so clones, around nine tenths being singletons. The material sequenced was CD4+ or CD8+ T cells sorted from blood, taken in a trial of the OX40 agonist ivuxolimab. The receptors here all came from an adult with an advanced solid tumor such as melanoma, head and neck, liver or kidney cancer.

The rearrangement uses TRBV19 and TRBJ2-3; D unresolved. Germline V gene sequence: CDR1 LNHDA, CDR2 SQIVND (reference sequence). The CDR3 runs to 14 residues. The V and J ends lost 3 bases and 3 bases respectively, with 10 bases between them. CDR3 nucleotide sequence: TGTGCCAGTAGTATGGCCCGGTTTACAGATACGCAGTATTTT. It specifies CASSMARFTDTQYF.

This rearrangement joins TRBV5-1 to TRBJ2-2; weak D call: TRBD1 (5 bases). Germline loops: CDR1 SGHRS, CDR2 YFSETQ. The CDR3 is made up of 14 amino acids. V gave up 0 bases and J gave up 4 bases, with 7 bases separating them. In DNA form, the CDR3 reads TGCGCCAGCAGCTTGGGACAGAGCACCGGGGAGCTGTTTTTT. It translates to CASSLGQSTGELFF.

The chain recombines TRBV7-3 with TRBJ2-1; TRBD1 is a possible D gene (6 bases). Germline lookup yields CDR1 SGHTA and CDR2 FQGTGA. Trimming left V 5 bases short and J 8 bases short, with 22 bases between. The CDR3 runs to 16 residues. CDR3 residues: CASSLRGKGDRDEQFF. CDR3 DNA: TGTGCCAGCAGCCTTAGGGGGAAAGGGGATAGGGATGAGCAGTTCTTC.

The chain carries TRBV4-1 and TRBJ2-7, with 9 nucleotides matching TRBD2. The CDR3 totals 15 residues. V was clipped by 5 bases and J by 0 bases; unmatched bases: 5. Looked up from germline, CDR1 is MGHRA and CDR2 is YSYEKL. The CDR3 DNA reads TGCGCCAGCAGCTTTAGTAGCGGGAGCTCCTACGAGCAGTACTTC. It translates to CASSFSSGSSYEQYF.

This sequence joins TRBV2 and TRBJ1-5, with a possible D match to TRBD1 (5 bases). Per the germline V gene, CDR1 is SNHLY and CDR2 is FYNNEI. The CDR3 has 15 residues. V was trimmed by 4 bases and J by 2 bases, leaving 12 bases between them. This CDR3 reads CASSGGRGGNQPQHF. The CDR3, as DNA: TGTGCCAGCAGTGGGGGGAGGGGCGGCAATCAGCCCCAGCATTTT.

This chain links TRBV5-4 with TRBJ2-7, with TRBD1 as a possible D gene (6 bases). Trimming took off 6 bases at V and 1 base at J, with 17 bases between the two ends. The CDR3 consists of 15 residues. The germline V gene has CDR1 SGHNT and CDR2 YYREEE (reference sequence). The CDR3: CASTLSPGQSYEQYF. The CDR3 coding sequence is TGTGCCAGCACTTTATCTCCGGGACAATCCTACGAGCAGTACTTC.

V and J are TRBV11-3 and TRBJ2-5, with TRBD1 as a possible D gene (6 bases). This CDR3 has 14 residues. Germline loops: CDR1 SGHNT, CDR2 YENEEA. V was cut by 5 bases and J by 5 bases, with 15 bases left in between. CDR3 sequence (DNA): TGTGCCAGCAGCGGTTTGGGGGCCGGGGAGACCCAGTACTTC. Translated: CASSGLGAGETQYF. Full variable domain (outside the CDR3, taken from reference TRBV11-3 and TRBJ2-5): EAGVVQSPRYKIIEKKQPVAFWCNPISGHNTLYWYLQNLGQGPELLIRYENEEAVDDSQLPKDRFSAERLKGVDSTLKIQPAELGDSAVYLCASSGLGAGETQYFGPGTRLLVL.

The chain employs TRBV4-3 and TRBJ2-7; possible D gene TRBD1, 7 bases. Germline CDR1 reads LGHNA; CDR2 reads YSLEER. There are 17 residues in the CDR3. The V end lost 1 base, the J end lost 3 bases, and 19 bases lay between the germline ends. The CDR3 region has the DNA TGCGCCAGCAGCCAAGGGGCAGGGGGGTTTGGGGTCTACGAGCAGTACTTC. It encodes CASSQGAGGFGVYEQYF.

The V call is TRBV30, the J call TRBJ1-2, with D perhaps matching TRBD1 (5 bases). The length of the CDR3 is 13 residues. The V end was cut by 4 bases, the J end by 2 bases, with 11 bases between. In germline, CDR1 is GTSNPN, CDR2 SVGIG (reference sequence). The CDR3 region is CAWNRDVNYGYTF. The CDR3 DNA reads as TGTGCCTGGAACCGGGACGTGAACTATGGCTACACCTTC.

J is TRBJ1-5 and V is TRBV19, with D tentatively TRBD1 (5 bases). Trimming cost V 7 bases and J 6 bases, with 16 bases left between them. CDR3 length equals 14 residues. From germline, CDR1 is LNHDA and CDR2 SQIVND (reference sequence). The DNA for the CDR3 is TGTGCCAGTACCAGGGTGAGAGGGTCTCAGCCCCAGCATTTT. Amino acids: CASTRVRGSQPQHF.

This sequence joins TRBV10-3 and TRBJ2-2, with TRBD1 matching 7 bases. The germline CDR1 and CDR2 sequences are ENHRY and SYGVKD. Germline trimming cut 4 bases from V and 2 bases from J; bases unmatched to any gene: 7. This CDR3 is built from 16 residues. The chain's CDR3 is CAISGGTDPNTGELFF. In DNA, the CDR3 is TGTGCCATCAGTGGAGGGACAGACCCCAACACCGGGGAGCTGTTTTTT.

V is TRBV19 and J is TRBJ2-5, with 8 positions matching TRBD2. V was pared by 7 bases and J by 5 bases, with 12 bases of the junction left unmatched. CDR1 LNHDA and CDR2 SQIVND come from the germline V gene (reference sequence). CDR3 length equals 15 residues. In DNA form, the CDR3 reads TGTGCCAGTAACCGTCAGGGACTAGGGCCGGAGACCCAGTACTTC. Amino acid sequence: CASNRQGLGPETQYF.

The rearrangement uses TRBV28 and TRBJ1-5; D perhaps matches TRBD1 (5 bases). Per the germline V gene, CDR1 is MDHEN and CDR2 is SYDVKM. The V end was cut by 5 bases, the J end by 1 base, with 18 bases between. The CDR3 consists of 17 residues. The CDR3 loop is CASSPLGERGSNQPQHF. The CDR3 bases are TGTGCCAGCAGTCCACTCGGGGAACGGGGCAGCAATCAGCCCCAGCATTTT.

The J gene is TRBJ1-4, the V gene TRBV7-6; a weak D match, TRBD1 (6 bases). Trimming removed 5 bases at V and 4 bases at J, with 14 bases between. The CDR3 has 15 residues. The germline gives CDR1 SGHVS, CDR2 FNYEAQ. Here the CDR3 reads CASSTGQGINEKLFF. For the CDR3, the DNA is TGTGCCAGCAGCACCGGGCAGGGGATTAATGAAAAACTGTTTTTT.

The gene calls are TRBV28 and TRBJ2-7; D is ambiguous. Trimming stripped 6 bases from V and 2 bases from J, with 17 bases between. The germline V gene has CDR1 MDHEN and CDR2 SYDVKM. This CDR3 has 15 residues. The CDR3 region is CASSQTVGITYEQYF. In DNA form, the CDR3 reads TGTGCCAGCAGCCAAACGGTGGGGATTACCTACGAGCAGTACTTC.

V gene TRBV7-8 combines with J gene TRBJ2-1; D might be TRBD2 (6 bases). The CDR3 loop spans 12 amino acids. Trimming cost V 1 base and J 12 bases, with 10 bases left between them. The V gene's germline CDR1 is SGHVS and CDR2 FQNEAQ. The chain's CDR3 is CASSLDSGLQFF. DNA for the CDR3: TGTGCCAGCAGCTTAGATAGCGGACTGCAGTTCTTC.

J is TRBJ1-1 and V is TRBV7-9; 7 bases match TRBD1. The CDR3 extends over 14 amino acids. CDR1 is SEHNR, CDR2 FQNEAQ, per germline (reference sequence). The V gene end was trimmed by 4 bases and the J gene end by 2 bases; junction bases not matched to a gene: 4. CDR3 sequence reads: CASSSWDRNTEAFF. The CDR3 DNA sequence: TGTGCCAGCAGCTCCTGGGACAGAAACACTGAAGCTTTCTTT.

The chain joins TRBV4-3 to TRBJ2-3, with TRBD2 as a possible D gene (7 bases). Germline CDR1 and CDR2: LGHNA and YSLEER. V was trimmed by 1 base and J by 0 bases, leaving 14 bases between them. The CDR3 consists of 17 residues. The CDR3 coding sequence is TGCGCCAGCAGCCAAGTGGGGGCTAGCGGTAGCACAGATACGCAGTATTTT. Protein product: CASSQVGASGSTDTQYF.

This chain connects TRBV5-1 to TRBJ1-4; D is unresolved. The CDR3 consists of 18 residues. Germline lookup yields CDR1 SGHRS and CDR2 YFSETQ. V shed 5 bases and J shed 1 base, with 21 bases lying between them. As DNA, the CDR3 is TGCGCCAGCAGTCTACATGACGGGAGTCTACTAACTAATGAAAAACTGTTTTTT. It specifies CASSLHDGSLLTNEKLFF.

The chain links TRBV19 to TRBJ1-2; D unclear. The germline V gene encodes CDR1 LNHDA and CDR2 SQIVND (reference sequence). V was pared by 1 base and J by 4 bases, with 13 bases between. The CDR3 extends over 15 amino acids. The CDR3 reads CASSIAGTIPYGYTF. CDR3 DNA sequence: TGTGCCAGTAGTATAGCAGGAACGATCCCCTATGGCTACACCTTC.

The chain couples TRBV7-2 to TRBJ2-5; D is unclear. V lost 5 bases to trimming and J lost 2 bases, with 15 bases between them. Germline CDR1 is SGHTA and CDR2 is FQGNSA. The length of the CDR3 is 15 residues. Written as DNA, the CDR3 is TGTGCCAGCAGCCTTTCAGGTGGTGGACAAGAGACCCAGTACTTC. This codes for CASSLSGGGQETQYF.

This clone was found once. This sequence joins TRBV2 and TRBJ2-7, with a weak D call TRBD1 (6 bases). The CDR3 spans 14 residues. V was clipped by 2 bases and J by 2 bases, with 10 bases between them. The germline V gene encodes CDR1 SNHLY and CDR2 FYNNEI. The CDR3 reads CASSESTGPYEQYF. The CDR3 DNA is TGTGCCAGCAGTGAATCGACAGGTCCCTACGAGCAGTACTTC.

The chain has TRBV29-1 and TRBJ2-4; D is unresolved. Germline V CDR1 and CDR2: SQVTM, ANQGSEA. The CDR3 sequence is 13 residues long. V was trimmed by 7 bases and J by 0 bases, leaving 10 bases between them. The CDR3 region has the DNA TGCAGCGGTGTAACGCTAGCCAAAAACATTCAGTACTTC. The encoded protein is CSGVTLAKNIQYF.